Detailed here is one T cell receptor beta chain. This clonotype has at least ten counts. It lacks a known antigen. Per-nucleotide qualities are absent, and no much larger clonotype sits a single base away. The germline V gene (reference sequence) sets CDR1 to MNHEY and CDR2 to SMNVEV. Inclusive of the bounding cysteine and phenylalanine, the CDR3 is 11 residues long. Kept here is only the CDR3 DNA, which spans 33 bases and is read in frame from base 1. Trimming removed 4 bases from V and 7 bases from J, leaving 5 bases between the germline ends. This was a case-control study nested in a cohort of healthcare workers in London, UK, who had nasopharyngeal swab PCR tests and blood samples taken every week. Healthcare workers were enrolled in the week of the UK lockdown, from 23 to 31 March 2020, and were followed every week for up to roughly 16 weeks. Libraries came from 5' RACE. Sequencing used a NextSeq 500. In the TCR library protocol, unique molecular identifiers were attached to individual cDNA molecules to correct for PCR bias and sequencing error. Both TCR alpha and beta chains were sequenced, and tight co-correlation was observed between alpha and beta sequence abundances in each sample. Per the original workflow: Decombinator V4 was used to annotate TCR sequences for V gene, J gene and CDR3. TCRs were defined as expanded if a significant change between any two time points was detected under a Poisson model with p below 0.0001. TCR abundances were normalised to the total number of TCRs sequenced in each sample and reported as counts per million. TRAV1-2 paired with TRAJ12, TRAJ20 or TRAJ33 defined MAIT TCRs, while TRAV10 paired with TRAJ18 defined iNKT TCRs. A search of VDJdb, accessed on 1 November 2021, was run for TCRs annotated to CMV, EBV and SARS-CoV-2, with TCRs annotated for multiple antigens excluded. Through fastp at Q25 and MiXCR, TCRdb rebuilt clones from the public reads, retaining in-frame beta chains. Every distinct CDR3 protein forms one entry, paired with its most common genes and DNA. The authors' filters were not applied to this entry. This sample is represented by around 110,000 distinct CDR3 sequences; 11% of them were singletons. Together, the top ten hold approximately 6.9% of the sample.

This record belongs to a study of early T cells in non-severe SARS-CoV-2 infection (dated by TCRdb to the early 2020s). About the full investigation: Because TCR sequencing relied on bulk RNA taken from unsorted whole blood, pairing of alpha and beta chains was not possible. What the authors observed across the whole study: VDJdb matching was skewed toward anti-spike CD8 responses and likely underestimated virus-specific expansions, missing private and CD4 specificities.

This receptor was taken from an adult who was a healthcare worker with PCR-confirmed SARS-CoV-2 infection or an uninfected control (not recorded which). This chain joins TRBV27 to TRBJ2-1; the D gene is possibly TRBD2, with 5 bases matching. The material sequenced was whole blood. At the DNA level, the sequence is TGTGCCAGCAGTTCGGGGAATGAGCAGTTCTTC. Its protein product is CASSSGNEQFF.